Described below is a single T cell receptor beta chain sequence and its context. The data were obtained in a study of patients and donors after allogeneic stem cell transplantation. TCRdb re-analysed the RT-PCR reads in MiXCR, keeping a single row per CDR3 protein. The table lists approximately 200,000 distinct CDR3 sequences, around two fifths of them singletons. This CDR3 region has 18 residues. The germline V gene has CDR1 LNHNV and CDR2 YYDKDF (reference sequence). J lost 3 bases, V lost 0 bases, and 9 bases had no gene match. Material: blood, either unsorted or a sorted T cell fraction (not recorded which). The source is a human donor who was either an allogeneic HSCT recipient or a stem cell or donor lymphocyte infusion donor (not recorded which). It is not recorded whose cells these are; they may come from a transplant donor. The rearrangement links TRBV15 to TRBJ1-1; 11 bases are a match to TRBD1. CDR3 in DNA: TGTGCCACCAGCAGAGATCCACGGACAGGGGGCTCGGACACTGAAGCTTTCTTT. Its protein product is CATSRDPRTGGSDTEAFF.